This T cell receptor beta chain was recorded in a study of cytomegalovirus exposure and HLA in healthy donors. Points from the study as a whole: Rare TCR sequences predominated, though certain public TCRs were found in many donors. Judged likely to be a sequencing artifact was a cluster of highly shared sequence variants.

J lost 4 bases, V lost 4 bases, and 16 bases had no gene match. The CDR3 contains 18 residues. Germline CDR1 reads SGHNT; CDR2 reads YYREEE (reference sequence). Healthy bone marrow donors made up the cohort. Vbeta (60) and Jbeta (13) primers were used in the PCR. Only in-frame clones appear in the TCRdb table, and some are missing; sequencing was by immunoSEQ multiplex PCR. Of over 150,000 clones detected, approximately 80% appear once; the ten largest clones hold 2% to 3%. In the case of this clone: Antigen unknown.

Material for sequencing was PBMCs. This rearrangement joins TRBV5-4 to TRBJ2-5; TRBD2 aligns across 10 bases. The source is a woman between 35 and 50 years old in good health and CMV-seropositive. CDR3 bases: TGTGCCAGCAGCCCTGGGGTAGCGGGGGGCCCGTCGGGAGAGACCCAGTACTTC. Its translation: CASSPGVAGGPSGETQYF.